This T cell receptor beta chain is from a study of blood T cell repertoires in COVID-19. Per the authors' pipeline: How many nucleated cells were present was estimated from reference gene primer amplification. The data were produced by immunoSEQ multiplex PCR, yet TCRdb's version contains in-frame clones alone and is incomplete. V, J and clone size are taken as reported in that table, and D and trimming were inferred from the DNA itself. The data hold more than 300,000 clones, with approximately 92% observed a single time. Germline trimming cut 11 bases from V and 8 bases from J; bases unmatched to any gene: 15. This CDR3 region has 15 residues. The germline gives CDR1 SNHLY, CDR2 FYNNEI. Participants reported their clinical history, and cohort assignment relied on those reports.

The chain carries TRBV2 and TRBJ1-2, with TRBD1 identical over 12 bases. This sequence originates from a woman in her thirties who had recovered from COVID-19. Source material: PBMCs or T cells enriched from blood (not recorded which). CDR3 sequence (DNA): TGTGCCCCTCAGCAGCCGGGACAGGGGGCGAAGGGCTACACCTTC. It encodes CAPQQPGQGAKGYTF.